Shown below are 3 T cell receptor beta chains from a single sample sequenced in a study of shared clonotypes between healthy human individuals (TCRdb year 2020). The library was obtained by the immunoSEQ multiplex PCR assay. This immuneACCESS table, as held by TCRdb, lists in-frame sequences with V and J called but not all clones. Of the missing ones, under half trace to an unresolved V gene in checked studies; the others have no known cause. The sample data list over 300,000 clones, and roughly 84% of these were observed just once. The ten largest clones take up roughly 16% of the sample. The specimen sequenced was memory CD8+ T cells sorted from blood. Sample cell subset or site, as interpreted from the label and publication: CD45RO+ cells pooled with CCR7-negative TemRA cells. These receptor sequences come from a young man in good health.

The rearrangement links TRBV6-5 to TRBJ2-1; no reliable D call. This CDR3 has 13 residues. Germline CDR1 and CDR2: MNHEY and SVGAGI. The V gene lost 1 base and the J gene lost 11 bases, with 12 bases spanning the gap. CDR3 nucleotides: TGTGCCAGCAGTTACTATCTGCAGGCCCAGCAGTTCTTC. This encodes CASSYYLQAQQFF.

CDR3 in DNA: TGTGCCAGCAGCGGACGACTCGTTACAGGGGTTGACTATGGCTACACCTTC. Its translation: CASSGRLVTGVDYGYTF. The rearrangement joins TRBV13 to TRBJ1-2; the match to TRBD1 covers 7 bases. The CDR3 contains 17 residues. Looked up from germline, CDR1 is PRHDT and CDR2 is FYEKMQ (reference sequence). The junction had 15 bases not matched to a gene; V was cut back by 5 bases and J by 3 bases.

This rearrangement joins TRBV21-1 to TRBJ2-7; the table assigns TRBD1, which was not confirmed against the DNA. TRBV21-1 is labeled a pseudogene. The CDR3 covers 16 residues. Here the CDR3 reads CASSGRQSGKDYEQYF. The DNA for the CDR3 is TGTGCCAGCAGCGGACGTCAGTCAGGGAAGGACTACGAGCAGTACTTC.